The clone carrying this T cell receptor beta chain was counted between two and nine times. Its specificity is not known. Incorporated into the TCR beta cDNA libraries were unique molecular identifiers, which served to reduce PCR and sequencing biases. Once 1 to 10 million T cells were used, roughly 0.5 million cDNA molecules resulted. One entry per CDR3 protein results from TCRdb running MiXCR on the PCR reads. This repertoire shows 350,000 to 450,000 distinct CDR3 sequences, roughly 36% found once; its top ten account for 13%. In germline, CDR1 is SGHRS, CDR2 YFSETQ. The length of the CDR3 is 17 residues. The junction had 6 bases not matched to a gene; V was cut back by 4 bases and J by 4 bases. This entry is derived from a study of post-analysis software for immune sequencing data. Whole-study context: Both relapsing-remitting and secondary progressive multiple sclerosis featured among the disease courses, as did progressive-relapsing multiple sclerosis. Notes on the study in general: Normalized Chao1 diversity was significantly lower in multiple sclerosis patients than in controls. With TRBV5-6, TRBV5-1 and TRBV20-1 included, a handful of TRBV segments were more frequent in patients than in controls.

V is TRBV5-1 and J is TRBJ2-1, with 15 bases identical to TRBD2. The sequenced material came from blood. This TCR was recovered from a girl aged 10-17 years with multiple sclerosis. The CDR3 loop is CASSLGTSGGLYNEQFF. The CDR3 DNA sequence: TGCGCCAGCAGCCTCGGGACTAGCGGGGGGCTTTACAATGAGCAGTTCTTC.